Listed here are 18 T cell receptor beta chains from one sample, sequenced in a study of beta chain features in type 1 diabetes. The sequenced template was cDNA made from the entire isolated RNA. Method: immunoSEQ multiplex PCR; TCRdb's copy keeps in-frame clones and lacks some. The table has 120,000 to 150,000 clones, roughly 53% seen once. Sequencing was done on a sample of Tregs from blood. The receptors were gathered from a man younger than 35 in good health.

The chain uses TRBV28 and TRBJ1-1; D uncertain. V dropped 5 bases and J dropped 1 base, with 5 bases sitting between them. Germline V CDR1 and CDR2: MDHEN, SYDVKM. CDR3 size: 12 residues. The CDR3 DNA is TGTGCCAGCAGTGGCAGGAACACTGAAGCTTTCTTT. It is translated as CASSGRNTEAFF.

The chain combines TRBV4-3 with TRBJ1-1; a possible D gene is TRBD1 (6 bases). Trimming stripped 2 bases from V and 9 bases from J, with 13 bases between. Germline lookup yields CDR1 LGHNA and CDR2 YSLEER. This CDR3 is built from 13 residues. CDR3 region: CASSQWDNQKAFF. Written as DNA, the CDR3 is TGCGCCAGCAGCCAATGGGACAACCAAAAAGCTTTCTTT.

This sequence joins TRBV7-6 and TRBJ2-1, with D possibly being TRBD1 (6 bases). Per germline, CDR1 SGHVS and CDR2 FNYEAQ. This CDR3 spans 15 amino acids. Between the trimmed V and J ends, which lost 1 base and 8 bases, there was a span of 15 bases. The DNA of the CDR3 is TGTGCCAGCAGCTTAGACCCATCAGGGGTAGATGAGCAGTTCTTC. It is translated as CASSLDPSGVDEQFF. Full variable domain (rest looked up from reference TRBV7-6 and TRBJ2-1): GAGVSQSPRYKVTKRGQDVALRCDPISGHVSLYWYRQALGQGPEFLTYFNYEAQQDKSGLPNDRFSAERPEGSISTLTIQRTEQRDSAMYRCASSLDPSGVDEQFFGPGTRLTVL.

J is TRBJ2-3 and V is TRBV7-3; no clear D. Trimming pared 5 bases from V and 0 bases from J, leaving 6 bases between. The CDR3 consists of 13 residues. Germline V gene sequence: CDR1 SGHTA, CDR2 FQGTGA. The DNA of the CDR3 is TGTGCCAGCAGCCCCCCTAGCACAGATACGCAGTATTTT. This codes for CASSPPSTDTQYF.

This clone was counted between two and nine times. The rearrangement joins TRBV6-1 to TRBJ2-7; TRBD1 matches at 7 bases. Germline V gene sequence: CDR1 MNHNS, CDR2 SASEGT. The CDR3 length is 13 residues. After removal of 5 bases from V and 3 bases from J, the junction contained 4 bases not matched to a gene. Here the CDR3 DNA reads TGTGCCAGCAGTTTATACAGGGGCTACGAGCAGTACTTC. Its protein product is CASSLYRGYEQYF.

The CDR3 region has the DNA TGTGCCAGCTCAATACAGGGGCTCGAGCAGTACTTC. Translated: CASSIQGLEQYF. This rearrangement joins TRBV18 to TRBJ2-7; TRBD1 matches 7 bases. The J segment lost 6 bases and the V segment lost 5 bases, leaving 4 bases of the junction unmatched. This CDR3 is built from 12 residues. Germline V gene data show CDR1 as KGHSH and CDR2 as LQKENI.

This clone was seen more than once but under ten times. This chain joins TRBV30 and TRBJ1-2; TRBD1 agrees at 11 bases. CDR1 GTSNPN and CDR2 SVGIG come from the germline V gene (reference sequence). There are 16 residues in the CDR3. Trimming removed 4 bases from V and 4 bases from J; junction bases left unmatched: 11. The CDR3 here is CAWNSMDRGPSYGYTF. The CDR3 DNA reads as TGTGCCTGGAATTCAATGGACAGGGGGCCTTCCTATGGCTACACCTTC.

The V call is TRBV9, the J call TRBJ2-1, with 9 bases lining up with TRBD1. The J segment lost 2 bases and the V segment lost 2 bases, leaving 2 bases of the junction unmatched. Germline-derived CDR1 and CDR2 are SGDLS and YYNGEE. The CDR3 contains 15 residues. The CDR3 protein is CASSVGTGTYNEQFF. DNA of the CDR3: TGTGCCAGCAGCGTCGGGACAGGGACCTACAATGAGCAGTTCTTC.

This clone turned up a few times. The chain has TRBV29-1 and TRBJ2-5; D is unresolved. This CDR3 has 11 amino acids. Trimming took off 5 bases at V and 4 bases at J, with 8 bases between the two ends. CDR1 SQVTM and CDR2 ANQGSEA come from the germline V gene. The DNA for the CDR3 is TGCAGCGTTAAAACCGGAGAGACCCAGTACTTC. Translated: CSVKTGETQYF.

This clone was found a few times. The rearrangement uses TRBV18 and TRBJ2-5; tentatively, D is TRBD2 (6 bases). V shed 3 bases and J shed 0 bases, with 8 bases lying between them. Per germline, CDR1 KGHSH and CDR2 LQKENI. The CDR3 covers 14 residues. CDR3 coding DNA: TGTGCCAGCTCACCGGGGACTTACCAAGAGACCCAGTACTTC. Protein product: CASSPGTYQETQYF.

The V call is TRBV6-5, the J call TRBJ2-7; a weak D match, TRBD1 (5 bases). The CDR3 contains 13 residues. Trimming stripped 4 bases from V and 3 bases from J, with 10 bases between. In germline, CDR1 is MNHEY, CDR2 SVGAGI. The CDR3 DNA is TGTGCCAGCAGTTCAGGGCTCCTCTACGAGCAGTACTTC. This translates into CASSSGLLYEQYF.

The rearrangement links TRBV28 to TRBJ1-2; 7 bases map to TRBD1. This CDR3 is 12 amino acids long. CDR1 is MDHEN and CDR2 is SYDVKM in the germline V gene. V gave up 6 bases and J gave up 5 bases; unmatched junction bases: 3. The CDR3 sequence: CASSRGLYGYTF. CDR3 DNA: TGTGCCAGCAGCAGGGGGTTATATGGCTACACCTTC.

CDR3 DNA sequence: TGTGCCAGCAGCCAAGAGGCGAGCGGGAGGTCTTGGGAGACCCAGTACTTC. This gives the protein CASSQEASGRSWETQYF. The chain is built from TRBV4-2 and TRBJ2-5, with 9 positions matching TRBD2. There are 17 residues in the CDR3. After removal of 0 bases from V and 5 bases from J, the junction contained 10 bases not matched to a gene. CDR1 is LGHNA and CDR2 is YNFKEQ in the germline V gene.

This clone has only a few counts. The V call is TRBV28, the J call TRBJ2-4, with D unclear. Germline V gene lookup returns CDR1 MDHEN and CDR2 SYDVKM. The CDR3 is 16 residues long. The V and J ends lost 6 bases and 9 bases respectively, with 24 bases between them. The DNA of the CDR3 is TGTGCCAGCAGCACACACAACCAGCTCTCCGCAGGCATTCAGTACTTC. Translated, it gives CASSTHNQLSAGIQYF.

This clone occurred a few times. The chain recombines TRBV7-2 with TRBJ2-2; weak D call: TRBD2 (5 bases). V lost 1 base and J lost 1, with 13 bases in between. CDR3 size: 17 residues. In germline, CDR1 is SGHTA, CDR2 FQGNSA. CDR3 coding DNA: TGTGCCAGCAGCTTAGGGCCCCGGGGTGGGAACACCGGGGAGCTGTTTTTT. Encoded protein: CASSLGPRGGNTGELFF. Using reference TRBV7-2 and TRBJ2-2 for the parts outside the CDR3, the full variable domain is GAGVSQSPSNKVTEKGKDVELRCDPISGHTALYWYRQSLGQGLEFLIYFQGNSAPDKSGLPSDRFSAERTGGSVSTLTIQRTQQEDSAVYLCASSLGPRGGNTGELFFGEGSRLTVL.

The chain joins TRBV9 to TRBJ1-6; D unclear. This CDR3 contains 14 residues. V was trimmed by 2 bases and J by 3 bases, leaving 6 bases between them. Germline V gene sequence: CDR1 SGDLS, CDR2 YYNGEE. The CDR3 loop is CASSVRDYNSPLHF. In nucleotides, the CDR3 is TGTGCCAGCAGCGTCCGGGACTATAATTCACCCCTCCACTTT.

The chain has TRBV4-3 and TRBJ2-5, with 7 bases fitting TRBD2. Trimming at V came to 0 bases and at J to 5 bases, leaving 9 bases not matched to a gene. This CDR3 comprises 16 residues. Per the germline V gene, CDR1 is LGHNA and CDR2 is YSLEER. The DNA of the CDR3 is TGCGCCAGCAGCCAAGATGGAGGGAGGGATTGGGAGACCCAGTACTTC. It codes for CASSQDGGRDWETQYF.

This chain links TRBV2 with TRBJ2-7; 8 positions agree with TRBD1. The J segment lost 2 bases and the V segment lost 6 bases, leaving 6 bases of the junction unmatched. Looked up from germline, CDR1 is SNHLY and CDR2 is FYNNEI. CDR3 size: 14 residues. CDR3 nucleotide sequence: TGTGCCAGCAGCGAGCGGACAGGGCCCTACGAGCAGTACTTC. Residues: CASSERTGPYEQYF.